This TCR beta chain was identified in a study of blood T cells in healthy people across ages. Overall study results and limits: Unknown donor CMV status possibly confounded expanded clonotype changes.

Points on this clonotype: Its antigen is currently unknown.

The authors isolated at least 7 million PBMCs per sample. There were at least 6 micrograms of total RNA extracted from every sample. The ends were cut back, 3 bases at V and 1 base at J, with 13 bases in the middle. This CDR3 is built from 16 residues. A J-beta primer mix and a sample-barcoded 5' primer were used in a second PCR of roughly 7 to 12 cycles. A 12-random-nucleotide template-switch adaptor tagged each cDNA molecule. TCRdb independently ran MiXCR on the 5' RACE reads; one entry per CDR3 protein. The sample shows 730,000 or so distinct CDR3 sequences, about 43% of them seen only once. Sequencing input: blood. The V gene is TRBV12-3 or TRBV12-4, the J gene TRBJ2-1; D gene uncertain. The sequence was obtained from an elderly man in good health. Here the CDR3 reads CASSLQAVVSYNEQFF. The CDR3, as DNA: TGTGCCAGCAGTTTGCAGGCCGTGGTTTCCTACAATGAGCAGTTCTTC.